The next 5 T cell receptor beta chains were all read from a single sample in a study of blood T cells in healthy people across ages. A sample-barcoded 5' primer and a J-beta primer mix were used in a second PCR of roughly 7 to 11 cycles. Using its own MiXCR run on the 5' RACE reads, TCRdb lists one record per CDR3 protein. Among under 800,000 distinct CDR3 sequences listed, approximately 39% were seen once. Sequences were obtained from blood. The receptors derive from a woman aged 55-69 years in good health.

The chain employs TRBV14 and TRBJ2-3; D is uncertain. Per germline, CDR1 SGHDN and CDR2 FVKESK. This CDR3 region has 14 residues. Deletions cut 5 bases from V and 6 bases from J, with 15 bases between. As DNA, the CDR3 is TGTGCCAGCAGCACCACCCGCCCAGGCGATACGCAGTATTTT. This sequence encodes CASSTTRPGDTQYF.

The J gene is TRBJ2-3, the V gene TRBV18; TRBD1 matches 9 bases. CDR1 is KGHSH and CDR2 is LQKENI in the germline V gene. The CDR3 contains 16 residues. Losses at the gene ends were 3 bases for V and 3 bases for J; bases not matched to a gene: 7. The CDR3 region has the DNA TGTGCCAGCTCACCGCCGTCGACAGGGGGAACAGATACGCAGTATTTT. It encodes CASSPPSTGGTDTQYF.

This clonotype was found a few times. V gene TRBV19 combines with J gene TRBJ1-1, with D possibly TRBD1 on 5 matching bases. Germline values: CDR1 LNHDA, CDR2 SQIVND (reference sequence). The CDR3 is made up of 13 amino acids. V gave up 5 bases and J gave up 4 bases, with 11 bases separating them. The CDR3, as DNA: TGTGCCAGTAGTCCAGGGAGGGGCACTGAAGCTTTCTTT. Translating gives CASSPGRGTEAFF.

There are a few counts of this clonotype. The chain employs TRBV5-1 and TRBJ2-2, with 7 bases identical to TRBD2. The length of the CDR3 is 15 residues. Trimming took 1 base from V and 4 from J; bases not matched to a gene: 4. CDR1 SGHRS and CDR2 YFSETQ come from the germline V gene. CDR3: CASSLTGGATGELFF. For the CDR3, the DNA is TGCGCCAGCAGCTTGACGGGAGGTGCCACCGGGGAGCTGTTTTTT.

The CDR3 loop reads CSASKGAYSGNTIYF. The CDR3, as DNA: TGCAGTGCTAGTAAGGGAGCCTACTCTGGAAACACCATATATTTT. V usage is TRBV20-1 and J usage is TRBJ1-3, with D uncertain. Trimming took 3 bases from V and 0 from J, leaving 12 bases between them. The CDR3 loop spans 15 amino acids. CDR1 is DFQATT, CDR2 SNEGSKA, per germline (reference sequence).